A selection of T cell receptor beta chains follows, all from one sample in a study of T cells after yellow fever vaccination. TCRdb reprocessed the 5' RACE reads via MiXCR and lists one record per CDR3 protein. The table lists approximately 180,000 distinct CDR3 sequences, approximately 6.2% of them singletons. This material consisted of CD4+ T cells sorted from PBMCs, taken on the day of the first yellow fever vaccination. The receptors were gathered from a man aged 18 to 35 who received the YFV17D yellow fever vaccine. The CDR3 runs from the conserved cysteine through the conserved F or W. Fields, in order: V gene, J gene, clone size, D gene, CDR3 DNA, CDR3 protein. A D gene is named only where the DNA matches it firmly. Clone size is stated in some rows and not others, as once, few, many or a class when expanded.

>TRBV4-3|TRBJ2-3|-|-
TGCGCCAGCAGCCAAGATGGGGCAGGGGCCACAGATACGCAGTATTTT
CASSQDGAGATDTQYF
>TRBV5-1|TRBJ2-5|few|-
TGCGCCAGCAGTCCCGTCGGGGCCTTAGAAGAGACCCAGTACTTC
CASSPVGALEETQYF
>TRBV20-1|TRBJ2-7|-|-
TGCAGTGCTGATGCCCGTGATCTTTACGAGCAGTACTTC
CSADARDLYEQYF
>TRBV11-2|TRBJ1-5|many|-
TGTGCCAGCAGCTCGGACCGAGATCAGCCCCAGCATTTT
CASSSDRDQPQHF
>TRBV5-1|TRBJ1-4|-|TRBD1
TGCGCCAGCAGCTTGGACCTCGGACAGGGGGTGGAAAAACTGTTTTTT
CASSLDLGQGVEKLFF
>TRBV15|TRBJ2-3|many|-
TGTGCCACCAGCAGAGTGGAAGGACAGCAGTATTTT
CATSRVEGQQYF
>TRBV5-1|TRBJ2-7|-|TRBD2
TGCGCCAGCAGCTCGGGTGCGGGGGGCGGTTACGAGCAGTACTTC
CASSSGAGGGYEQYF
>TRBV6-4|TRBJ1-1|-|-
TGTGCCAGCGGTTCATTCATGAACACTGAAGCTTTCTTT
CASGSFMNTEAFF
>TRBV5-1|TRBJ1-5|many|-
TGCGCCAGCAGCTTGGGGTTCGGGGGAGGCAATCAGCCCCAGCATTTT
CASSLGFGGGNQPQHF
>TRBV4-3|TRBJ1-3|many|-
TGCGCCAGCAGCCAAGACGGGACACTCAGCTCTGGAAACACCATATATTTT
CASSQDGTLSSGNTIYF
>TRBV5-5|TRBJ2-2|-|-
TGTGCCAGCAGCTTGATTCGGGGAGACACCGGGGAGCTGTTTTTT
CASSLIRGDTGELFF
>TRBV27|TRBJ2-7|-|-
TGTGCCAGCCTTCTCCCCTCCGGTACCTACGAGCAGTACTTC
CASLLPSGTYEQYF
>TRBV5-1|TRBJ2-3|-|-
TGCGCCAGCAGCTCGGACGATCGGTCCCATACGCAGTATTTT
CASSSDDRSHTQYF
>TRBV20-1|TRBJ1-5|many|-
TGCAGTGCTAGCGTATGGGTTGGCAATCAGCCCCAGCATTTT
CSASVWVGNQPQHF
>TRBV5-1|TRBJ2-5|-|TRBD2
TGCGCCAGCAGCAGAGGACTAGCGGGGATCCAAGAGACCCAGTACTTC
CASSRGLAGIQETQYF
>TRBV7-2|TRBJ2-5|-|-
TGTGCCAGCAGCTTATTTGGCGGGACCCAGTACTTC
CASSLFGGTQYF
>TRBV3-1|TRBJ1-2|many|-
TGTGCCAGCAGCCAACGACTATCGGACTATGGCTACACCTTC
CASSQRLSDYGYTF
>TRBV28|TRBJ1-5|few|-
TGTGCCACCAAGACTGGGGAACTCCCTCTTCGGGGTCAGCCCCAGCATTTT
CATKTGELPLRGQPQHF
>TRBV7-6|TRBJ2-2|many|TRBD1
TGTGCCAGCAGTACCGACGACAGGGGGTGGCCCGGGGAGCTGTTTTTT
CASSTDDRGWPGELFF
>TRBV10-3|TRBJ2-6|many|-
TGTGCCATCAGTGACGTGCCTGGGGCCAACGTCCTGACTTTC
CAISDVPGANVLTF
>TRBV10-3|TRBJ1-2|few|-
TGTGCCATCAGTGAGGTTTTGGGCGGCTACACCTTC
CAISEVLGGYTF
>TRBV5-1|TRBJ1-4|many|-
TGCGCCAGCAGCTTGGGCCGGGCCCAAGGGGAAAAACTGTTTTTT
CASSLGRAQGEKLFF